Listed here are 29 T cell receptor beta chains from one sample, sequenced in a study of cytomegalovirus exposure and HLA in healthy donors. Use of 60 Vbeta and 13 Jbeta primers characterized the PCR. The protocol was immunoSEQ multiplex PCR, while the TCRdb copy is restricted to in-frame clones and leaves out a portion. The sample has about 170,000 clones, approximately 65% seen once. What was sequenced was PBMCs. The receptors shown here come from a man aged 40-50 years in good health and CMV-seronegative.

The chain carries TRBV15 and TRBJ1-1; TRBD1 might be the D (5 bases). This CDR3 region has 15 residues. V lost 1 base, J lost 1 base, and 10 bases lay in between. The germline CDR1 and CDR2 sequences are LNHNV and YYDKDF (reference sequence). CDR3 bases: TGTGCCACCAGCAGAGTAGGCCAGGGGAACACTGAAGCTTTCTTT. Residues: CATSRVGQGNTEAFF.

The rearrangement links TRBV6-5 to TRBJ2-5, with D perhaps matching TRBD2 (6 bases). Germline CDR1 MNHEY, CDR2 SVGAGI. Trimming took off 3 bases at V and 5 bases at J, with 13 bases between the two ends. The CDR3 spans 14 residues. The CDR3 protein is CASSYRGSTETQYF. The CDR3 region has the DNA TGTGCCAGCAGTTATCGGGGGTCTACTGAGACCCAGTACTTC.

The V call is TRBV7-8, the J call TRBJ1-3, with 7 bases fitting TRBD1. Germline V gene sequence: CDR1 SGHVS, CDR2 FQNEAQ. J lost 4 bases, V lost 7 bases, and 13 bases had no gene match. This CDR3 has 16 amino acids. The CDR3 loop reads CASTISPTGQGNTIYF. The CDR3 DNA follows: TGTGCCAGCACCATCTCCCCGACAGGGCAAGGAAACACCATATATTTT. The entire variable domain, with the rest obtained from reference TRBV7-8 and TRBJ1-3, is as follows: GAGVSQSPRYKVAKRGQDVALRCDPISGHVSLFWYQQALGQGPEFLTYFQNEAQLDKSGLPSDRFFAERPEGSVSTLKIQRTQQEDSAVYLCASTISPTGQGNTIYFGEGSWLTVV.

The chain uses TRBV2 and TRBJ2-2, with a possible D match to TRBD1 (6 bases). V was trimmed by 7 bases and J by 9 bases, leaving 9 bases between them. Germline CDR1 SNHLY, CDR2 FYNNEI. The CDR3 extends over 11 amino acids. The CDR3 nucleotides are TGTGCCAGCACAGGGGTTCGGGAGCTGTTTTTT. Its translation is CASTGVRELFF.

The rearrangement joins TRBV7-2 to TRBJ1-6; the D is unclear. The CDR3 contains 15 residues. Germline CDR1 reads SGHTA; CDR2 reads FQGNSA. The V and J ends lost 5 bases and 8 bases respectively, with 16 bases between them. CDR3 loop: CASSPGSPPYSPLHF. The CDR3 bases are TGTGCCAGCAGCCCCGGGTCTCCCCCCTATTCACCCCTCCACTTT.

This chain links TRBV6-1 with TRBJ1-1; 7 bases align to TRBD1. The CDR3 is 12 residues long. With 5 bases clipped from V and 11 bases from J, the junction kept 8 bases outside the gene matches. Germline loops: CDR1 MNHNS, CDR2 SASEGT. The CDR3 sequence: CASSFDRVAAFF. As DNA, the CDR3 is TGTGCCAGCAGTTTCGACAGGGTCGCGGCTTTCTTT.

The chain links TRBV27 to TRBJ2-3, with D possibly TRBD2 on 6 matching bases. Germline-derived CDR1 and CDR2 are MNHEY and SMNVEV (reference sequence). The V and J ends lost 3 bases and 0 bases respectively, with 16 bases between them. The CDR3 is made up of 17 amino acids. CDR3 sequence: CASSFRDWFTSTDTQYF. The CDR3 bases are TGTGCCAGCAGTTTTCGGGACTGGTTTACTAGCACAGATACGCAGTATTTT.

The chain has TRBV4-2 and TRBJ2-6; perhaps TRBD2 as D (5 bases). Germline-derived CDR1 and CDR2 are LGHNA and YNFKEQ. This CDR3 spans 17 amino acids. With 5 bases removed from V and 0 bases from J, the gap between germline ends came to 14 bases. Here the CDR3 DNA reads TGTGCCAGCAGCAAAAACCGACGGGGCTCTGGGGCCAACGTCCTGACTTTC. Its translation: CASSKNRRGSGANVLTF.

The chain employs TRBV7-8 and TRBJ1-1; D may be TRBD1 (5 bases). V was cut by 1 base and J by 11 bases, with 14 bases left in between. The CDR3 has 13 amino acids. CDR1 is SGHVS and CDR2 is FQNEAQ in the germline V gene. This CDR3 is CASSLGGSDQAFF. Written as DNA, the CDR3 is TGTGCCAGCAGCTTAGGGGGCTCGGATCAGGCTTTCTTT. The complete variable domain, with remaining parts taken from reference TRBV7-8 and TRBJ1-1, reads GAGVSQSPRYKVAKRGQDVALRCDPISGHVSLFWYQQALGQGPEFLTYFQNEAQLDKSGLPSDRFFAERPEGSVSTLKIQRTQQEDSAVYLCASSLGGSDQAFFGQGTRLTVV.

J is TRBJ2-5 and V is TRBV4-1; D not certain. The DNA end is more similar to TRBJ2-7, so the J call may be wrong. The CDR3 length is 14 residues. The V gene's germline CDR1 is MGHRA and CDR2 YSYEKL. CDR3: CASSQVPRLYEQYF. Written as DNA, the CDR3 is TGCGCCAGCAGCCAAGTCCCCCGGTTGTACGAGCAGTACTTC.

This chain connects TRBV9 to TRBJ2-7, with D unresolved. V was trimmed by 0 bases and J by 1 base, leaving 5 bases between them. The CDR3 extends over 13 amino acids. Germline lookup yields CDR1 SGDLS and CDR2 YYNGEE. Here the CDR3 DNA reads TGTGCCAGCAGCGTAGCTCCTTCCTACGAGCAGTACTTC. It encodes CASSVAPSYEQYF.

The rearrangement uses TRBV20-1 and TRBJ1-1; D is uncertain. CDR1 is DFQATT and CDR2 is SNEGSKA in the germline V gene (reference sequence). V lost 3 bases and J lost 2, with 4 bases in between. CDR3 size: 11 residues. This CDR3 is CSASYNTEAFF. Here the CDR3 DNA reads TGCAGTGCTAGTTATAACACTGAAGCTTTCTTT.

The chain links TRBV11-2 to TRBJ1-1; 7 positions match TRBD1. V shed 5 bases, J shed 1 base, and the junction held 10 bases outside the gene matches. CDR3 length: 16 amino acids. Germline values: CDR1 SGHAT, CDR2 FQNNGV. The CDR3: CASSVNAGTANTEAFF. For the CDR3, the DNA is TGTGCCAGCAGCGTAAACGCCGGGACAGCGAACACTGAAGCTTTCTTT.

V gene TRBV18 combines with J gene TRBJ2-7; 11 nucleotides match TRBD1. The germline V gene encodes CDR1 KGHSH and CDR2 LQKENI. V lost 1 base, J lost 5 bases, and 10 bases stayed unmatched. The CDR3 contains 17 residues. The CDR3 coding sequence is TGTGCCAGCTCACCACTCTCGGGGACAGGGGGTGACGACGAGCAGTACTTC. Its translation is CASSPLSGTGGDDEQYF.

The V call is TRBV5-1, the J call TRBJ2-1; D not certain. V dropped 2 bases and J dropped 5 bases, with 8 bases sitting between them. In germline, CDR1 is SGHRS, CDR2 YFSETQ. This CDR3 has 13 amino acids. The CDR3 here is CASSFQINNEQFF. In DNA, the CDR3 is TGCGCCAGCAGCTTCCAGATTAACAATGAGCAGTTCTTC. The whole variable domain, filled in from reference TRBV5-1 and TRBJ2-1, reads KAGVTQTPRYLIKTRGQQVTLSCSPISGHRSVSWYQQTPGQGLQFLFEYFSETQRNKGNFPGRFSGRQFSNSRSEMNVSTLELGDSALYLCASSFQINNEQFFGPGTRLTVL.

This chain uses TRBV28 with TRBJ2-3, with 10 bases fitting TRBD2. The V segment lost 6 bases and the J segment 0 bases; nucleotides outside the gene matches: 6. The CDR3 loop spans 16 amino acids. CDR1 is MDHEN and CDR2 is SYDVKM in the germline V gene. The CDR3 nucleotides are TGTGCCAGCAGCCGTACACTAGCGGGGAGCACAGATACGCAGTATTTT. This translates into CASSRTLAGSTDTQYF.

This clone was counted between two and nine times. The V call is TRBV10-3, the J call TRBJ1-5; D gene unclear. Germline V lookup: CDR1 ENHRY, CDR2 SYGVKD. V dropped 0 bases and J dropped 0 bases, with 6 bases sitting between them. The CDR3 has 15 residues. Here the CDR3 DNA reads TGTGCCATCAGTGAGTCGGGAGATAGCAATCAGCCCCAGCATTTT. Amino acids: CAISESGDSNQPQHF.

This chain uses TRBV28 with TRBJ1-6; possible D gene TRBD1, 5 bases. This CDR3 is built from 12 residues. The germline V gene has CDR1 MDHEN and CDR2 SYDVKM. Trimming pared 11 bases from V and 7 bases from J, leaving 12 bases between. The DNA of the CDR3 is TGTGCCGGCGGGGAGGGGAATTCACCCCTCCACTTT. Residues: CAGGEGNSPLHF.

The DNA for the CDR3 is TGTGCCAGTAGTAATTTCCTCACCGGGGAGCTGTTTTTT. This gives the protein CASSNFLTGELFF. The chain employs TRBV19 and TRBJ2-2, with D unclear. This CDR3 is 13 amino acids long. CDR1 and CDR2 from the germline V gene are LNHDA and SQIVND (reference sequence). V was pared by 4 bases and J by 4 bases, with 7 bases between.

The chain joins TRBV6-5 to TRBJ1-2; 11 nucleotides agree with TRBD1. Germline lookup yields CDR1 MNHEY and CDR2 SVGAGI. Losses at the gene ends were 8 bases for V and 2 bases for J; bases not matched to a gene: 4. The length of the CDR3 is 14 residues. CDR3 DNA: TGTGCCAGCGGCGGACAGGGGGCGAACTATGGCTACACCTTC. It yields the protein CASGGQGANYGYTF.

The chain carries TRBV11-3 and TRBJ2-2; TRBD1 matches at 7 bases. The germline CDR1 and CDR2 sequences are SGHNT and YENEEA. J lost 0 bases, V lost 5 bases, and 3 bases had no gene match. The CDR3 length is 15 residues. CDR3 loop: CASSPGQPNTGELFF. The CDR3, as DNA: TGTGCCAGCAGCCCGGGACAGCCGAACACCGGGGAGCTGTTTTTT.

The chain uses TRBV4-1 and TRBJ2-5; 7 bases align to TRBD2. CDR1 and CDR2 (germline): MGHRA, YSYEKL. The CDR3 is 15 amino acids. V dropped 0 bases and J dropped 4; count of bases not matched to a gene: 5. The CDR3 is CASSQDVGGGETQYF. Written as DNA, the CDR3 is TGCGCCAGCAGCCAAGATGTGGGGGGGGGAGAGACCCAGTACTTC.

This chain joins TRBV27 and TRBJ2-7; 7 bases are shared with TRBD1. V lost 3 bases, J lost 0 bases, and 5 bases stayed unmatched. The CDR3 consists of 15 residues. From germline, CDR1 is MNHEY and CDR2 SMNVEV (reference sequence). CDR3 sequence reads: CASSLGTESSYEQYF. The CDR3 DNA reads TGTGCCAGCAGTTTGGGGACAGAAAGCTCCTACGAGCAGTACTTC.

V is TRBV5-4 and J is TRBJ1-2; D unclear. V dropped 2 bases and J dropped 7 bases, with 15 bases sitting between them. The length of the CDR3 is 14 residues. Germline CDR1 SGHNT, CDR2 YYREEE (reference sequence). CDR3 protein: CASSLPGREGGYTF. The DNA of the CDR3 is TGTGCCAGCAGCTTACCCGGGCGGGAGGGTGGCTACACCTTC.

Written as DNA, the CDR3 is TGTGCCAGCAGTTACTGGGGCCGCTACACCTTC. Its protein product is CASSYWGRYTF. This rearrangement joins TRBV6-5 to TRBJ1-2; tentative D call: TRBD1 (5 bases). CDR3 length: 11 amino acids. Germline CDR1 is MNHEY and CDR2 is SVGAGI. V lost 1 base and J lost 9, with 6 bases in between.

The chain combines TRBV19 with TRBJ1-2; TRBD1 might be the D (5 bases). The germline V gene encodes CDR1 LNHDA and CDR2 SQIVND (reference sequence). V was clipped by 2 bases and J by 4 bases, with 14 bases between them. This CDR3 spans 15 amino acids. The CDR3 loop is CASSISDSHPYGYTF. The CDR3 nucleotides read TGTGCCAGTAGTATATCAGACAGCCACCCCTATGGCTACACCTTC.

The chain joins TRBV27 to TRBJ1-5; D call uncertain. Germline V gives CDR1 MNHEY, CDR2 SMNVEV (reference sequence). This CDR3 region has 12 residues. V was pared by 2 bases and J by 4 bases, with 3 bases between. CDR3 residues: CASSLPNQPQHF. CDR3 coding DNA: TGTGCCAGCAGTTTACCTAATCAGCCCCAGCATTTT.

This clone was counted only a few times. The chain uses TRBV19 and TRBJ2-7; D gene uncertain. Trimming left V 2 bases short and J 1 base short, with 9 bases between. The germline gives CDR1 LNHDA, CDR2 SQIVND (reference sequence). The CDR3 has 14 residues. The CDR3 sequence is CASSIWADSYEQYF. CDR3 coding DNA: TGTGCCAGTAGTATATGGGCCGATTCCTACGAGCAGTACTTC.

The gene calls are TRBV19 and TRBJ2-5; TRBD1 might be the D (6 bases). The J call may be wrong; the DNA end is better matched by TRBJ2-7. This CDR3 region has 13 residues. Germline CDR1 and CDR2: LNHDA and SQIVND (reference sequence). The CDR3 DNA reads TGTGCCAGTAGTGAAATTAGGGGGTACGAGCAGTACTTC. It encodes CASSEIRGYEQYF.